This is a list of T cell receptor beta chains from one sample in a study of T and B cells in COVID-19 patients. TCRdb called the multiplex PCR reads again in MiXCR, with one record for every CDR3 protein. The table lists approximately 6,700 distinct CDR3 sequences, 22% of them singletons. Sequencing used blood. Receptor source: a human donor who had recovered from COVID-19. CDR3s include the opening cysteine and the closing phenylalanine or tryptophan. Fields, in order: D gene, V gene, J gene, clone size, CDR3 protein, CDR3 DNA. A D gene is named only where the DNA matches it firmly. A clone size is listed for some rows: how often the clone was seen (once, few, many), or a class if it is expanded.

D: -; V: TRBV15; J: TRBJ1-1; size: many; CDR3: CATSRDLDTEAFF; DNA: TGTGCCACCAGCAGAGATCTTGACACTGAAGCTTTCTTT
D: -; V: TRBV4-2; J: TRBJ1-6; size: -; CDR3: CASSQVGGTNSPLHF; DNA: TGTGCCAGCAGCCAAGTAGGTGGAACGAATTCACCCCTCCACTTT
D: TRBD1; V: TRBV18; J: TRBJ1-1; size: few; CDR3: CASSPAQGVNTEAFF; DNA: TGTGCCAGCTCACCTGCACAGGGGGTAAACACTGAAGCTTTCTTT
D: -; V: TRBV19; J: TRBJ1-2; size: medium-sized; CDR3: CASSIREGGYTF; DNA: TGTGCCAGTAGTATACGGGAAGGAGGCTACACCTTC
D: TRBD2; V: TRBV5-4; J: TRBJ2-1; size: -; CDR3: CASSWGPTSDEQFF; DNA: TGTGCCAGCAGCTGGGGACCCACTAGCGATGAGCAGTTCTTC
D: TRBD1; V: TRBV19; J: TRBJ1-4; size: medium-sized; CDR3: CASSTPGGGEKLFF; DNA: TGTGCCAGTAGTACCCCGGGAGGGGGCGAAAAACTGTTTTTT
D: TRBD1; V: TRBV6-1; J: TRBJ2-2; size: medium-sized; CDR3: CASSATGTGSGELFF; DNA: TGTGCCAGCAGTGCGACCGGGACAGGGTCCGGGGAGCTGTTTTTT
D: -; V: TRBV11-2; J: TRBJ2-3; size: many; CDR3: CASSLGADTQYF; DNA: TGTGCCAGCAGCCTGGGGGCAGATACGCAGTATTTT
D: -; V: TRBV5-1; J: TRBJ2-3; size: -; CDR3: CASSSRDSTDTQYF; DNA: TGCGCCAGCAGCTCTAGGGACTCAACAGATACGCAGTATTTT
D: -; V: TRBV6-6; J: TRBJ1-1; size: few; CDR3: CASSYRGGGDTEAFF; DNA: TGTGCCAGCAGTTACAGGGGGGGGGGGGACACTGAAGCTTTCTTT
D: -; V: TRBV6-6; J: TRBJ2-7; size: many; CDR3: CASSYPGSQQYF; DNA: TGTGCCAGCAGTTATCCCGGGTCCCAGCAGTACTTC
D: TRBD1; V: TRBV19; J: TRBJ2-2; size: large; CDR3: CASSIPTGANTGELFF; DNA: TGTGCCAGTAGTATACCGACAGGGGCGAACACCGGGGAGCTGTTTTTT
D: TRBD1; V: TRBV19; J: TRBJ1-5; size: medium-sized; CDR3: CASRLLSGQGNQPQHF; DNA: TGTGCCAGTAGGCTCCTGTCGGGACAGGGCAACCAGCCCCAGCATTTT
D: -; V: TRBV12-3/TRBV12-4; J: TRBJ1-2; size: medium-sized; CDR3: CASSSTTANYGYTF; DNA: TGTGCCAGCAGCTCGACAACCGCGAACTATGGCTACACCTTC
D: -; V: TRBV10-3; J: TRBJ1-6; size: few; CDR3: CAISEEGTRGPLHF; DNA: TGTGCCATCAGTGAGGAGGGGACCAGAGGACCCCTCCACTTT
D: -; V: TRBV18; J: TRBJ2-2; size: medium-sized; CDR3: CASSPRLTGELFF; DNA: TGTGCCAGCTCACCTCGATTGACCGGGGAGCTGTTTTTT
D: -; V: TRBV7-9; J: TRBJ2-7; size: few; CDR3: CASSLAREVDEQYF; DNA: TGTGCCAGCAGCTTAGCCAGGGAAGTCGACGAGCAGTACTTC
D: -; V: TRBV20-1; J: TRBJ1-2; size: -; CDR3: CSAQPPGNYGYTF; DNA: TGCAGTGCCCAGCCGCCGGGTAACTATGGCTACACCTTC
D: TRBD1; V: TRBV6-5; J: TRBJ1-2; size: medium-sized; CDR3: CASSYRGLDGYTF; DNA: TGTGCCAGCAGTTACAGGGGGCTCGATGGCTACACCTTC
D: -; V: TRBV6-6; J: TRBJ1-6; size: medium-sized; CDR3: CASSPPGGDYSPLHF; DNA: TGTGCCAGCAGTCCACCTGGGGGGGATTATTCACCCCTCCACTTT
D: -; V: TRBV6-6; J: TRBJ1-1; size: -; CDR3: CASSEGQNTEAFF; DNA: TGTGCCAGCAGTGAAGGACAGAACACTGAAGCTTTCTTT
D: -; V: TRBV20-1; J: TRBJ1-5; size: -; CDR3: CSAQGRAPSNQPQHF; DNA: TGCAGTGCTCAAGGGAGGGCCCCTAGCAATCAGCCCCAGCATTTT
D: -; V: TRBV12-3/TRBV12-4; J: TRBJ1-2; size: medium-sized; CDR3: CASSSADGNYGYTF; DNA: TGTGCCAGCAGTTCTGCCGACGGCAACTATGGCTACACCTTC
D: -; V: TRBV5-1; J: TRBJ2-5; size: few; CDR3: CASSLAADRETQYF; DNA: TGCGCCAGCAGCTTGGCCGCGGACCGGGAGACCCAGTACTTC
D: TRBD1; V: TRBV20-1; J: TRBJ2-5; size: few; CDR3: CSAPGQGQETQYF; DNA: TGCAGTGCACCGGGACAGGGACAAGAGACCCAGTACTTC
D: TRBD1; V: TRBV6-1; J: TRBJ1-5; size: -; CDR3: CASSELARGESNQPQHF; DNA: TGTGCCAGCAGTGAATTGGCCAGGGGGGAAAGTAATCAGCCCCAGCATTTT
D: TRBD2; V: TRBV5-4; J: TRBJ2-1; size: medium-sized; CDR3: CASISNAGGRGDEQFF; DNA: TGTGCCAGCATTTCAAACGCGGGGGGCCGAGGCGATGAGCAGTTCTTC
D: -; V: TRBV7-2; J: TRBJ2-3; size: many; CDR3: CASSPRGGNAKKDDTQYF; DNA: TGTGCCAGCAGCCCTCGAGGGGGGAACGCTAAAAAGGATGATACGCAGTATTTT
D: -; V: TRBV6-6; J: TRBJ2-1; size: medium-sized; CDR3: CASSQTGLRAYNEQFF; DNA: TGTGCCAGCAGTCAAACGGGTCTTCGCGCCTACAATGAGCAGTTCTTC